These T cell receptor beta chains were read from a single sample in a study of CD8 T cells in ankylosing spondylitis. TCRdb redid the calling of the 5' RACE reads with MiXCR, one entry per CDR3 protein. In the table there are around 770,000 distinct CDR3 sequences, 15% to 20% of which are singletons. Input material: blood, either unsorted or a sorted T cell fraction (not recorded which). The receptors stem from a male donor with ankylosing spondylitis. Both conserved end residues are part of each CDR3. A D gene is named only where the DNA matches it firmly. Clone size, where shown, is once, few, many, or a class for clones that have expanded.

d_call,j_call,v_call,clone_size,cdr3_aa,cdr3_nt
TRBD1,TRBJ2-7,TRBV10-3,NA,CAISESPDRANEQYF,TGTGCCATCAGTGAGTCCCCAGACAGGGCCAACGAGCAGTACTTC
NA,TRBJ2-5,TRBV4-3,NA,CASSQDTQKGLETQYF,TGCGCCAGCAGCCAAGATACCCAAAAAGGGTTGGAGACCCAGTACTTC
NA,TRBJ1-6,TRBV19,NA,CASRTLGTESPLHF,TGTGCCAGTAGAACGTTGGGTACTGAGTCACCCCTCCACTTT
NA,TRBJ1-2,TRBV28,NA,CASSFSGGDNYGYTF,TGTGCCAGCAGTTTTTCGGGGGGCGATAACTATGGCTACACCTTC
NA,TRBJ2-1,TRBV12-3/TRBV12-4,few,CASSPRLSSYNEQFF,TGTGCCAGCAGCCCCCGGTTGAGCTCCTACAATGAGCAGTTCTTC
TRBD1,TRBJ2-4,TRBV5-1,NA,CASSLDTGGYGNIQYF,TGCGCCAGCAGCTTGGATACAGGGGGCTATGGAAACATTCAGTACTTC
NA,TRBJ2-7,TRBV6-1,few,CASRGTGGTYEQYF,TGTGCCAGCAGGGGGACGGGGGGCACCTACGAGCAGTACTTC
TRBD2,TRBJ2-1,TRBV5-1,NA,CASSPGRTSGDNNEQFF,TGCGCCAGCAGCCCTGGGCGGACTAGCGGGGATAACAATGAGCAGTTCTTC
NA,TRBJ1-6,TRBV5-1,NA,CASSLEDGNYNSPLHF,TGCGCCAGCAGCTTGGAAGATGGAAACTATAATTCACCCCTCCACTTT
NA,TRBJ1-2,TRBV2,NA,CASSEGDKLYGYTF,TGTGCCAGCAGCGAGGGTGACAAGCTCTATGGCTACACCTTC
TRBD2,TRBJ2-7,TRBV20-1,few,CSAEGLAGGNSYEQYF,TGCAGTGCGGAGGGACTAGCGGGAGGAAACTCCTACGAGCAGTACTTC
TRBD1,TRBJ1-2,TRBV6-5,few,CASSYRDRGYGYTF,TGTGCCAGCAGTTACCGGGACAGGGGCTATGGCTACACCTTC
NA,TRBJ2-1,TRBV7-3,once,CASSSPGTTIGQFF,TGTGCCAGCAGCTCACCCGGGACCACCATCGGGCAGTTCTTC